The following is a TCR beta chain sequence with its context. Specified time point: blood 4 weeks post-SBRT, at nephrectomy. Treatment reported: 15 Gy SBRT to primary tumor, nephrectomy 4 weeks later. The sample originates from a study of radiation and T cells in renal cell carcinoma. The CDR3 is 14 residues long. The germline V and J ends were trimmed by 3 bases and 4 bases, with 9 bases remaining between them. Germline lookup yields CDR1 LNHDA and CDR2 SQIVND (reference sequence). Sequencing used immunoSEQ multiplex PCR; TCRdb keeps in-frame clones, though not all of them. The table has about 77,000 clones, 70% to 90% seen once.

The source is a woman between 55 and 75 years old with renal cell carcinoma. Material: blood, obtained from a patient whose treatment included radiotherapy and nephrectomy. The chain recombines TRBV19 with TRBJ1-4; the D is unclear. In nucleotides, the CDR3 is TGTGCCAGTAGTATGTATGGCGATAATGAAAAACTGTTTTTT. Protein product: CASSMYGDNEKLFF.